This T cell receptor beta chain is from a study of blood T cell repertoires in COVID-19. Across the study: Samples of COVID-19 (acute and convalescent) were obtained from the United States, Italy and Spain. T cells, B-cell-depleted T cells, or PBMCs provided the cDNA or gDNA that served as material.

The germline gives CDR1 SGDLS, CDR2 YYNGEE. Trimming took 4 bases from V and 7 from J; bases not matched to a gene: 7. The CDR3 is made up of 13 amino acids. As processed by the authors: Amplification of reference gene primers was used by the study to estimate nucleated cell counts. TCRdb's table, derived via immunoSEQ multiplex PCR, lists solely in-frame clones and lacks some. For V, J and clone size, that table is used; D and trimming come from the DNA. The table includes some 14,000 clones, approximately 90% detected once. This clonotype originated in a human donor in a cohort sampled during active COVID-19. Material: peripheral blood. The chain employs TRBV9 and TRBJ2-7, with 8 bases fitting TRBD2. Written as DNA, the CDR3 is TGTGCCAGCAGCCGGGAGGGGCGTGGGGAGCAGTACTTC. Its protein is CASSREGRGEQYF.